The 27 T cell receptor beta chains given below trace back to one sample, sequenced in a study of vaccination and CD4 T cells after COVID-19. Treatment given: roughly ten-day PBMC culture with coronavirus spike peptide pools or control peptides (ViraFEST assay). The collection of CD4+ T cells from the unexposed donor took place before the COVID-19 pandemic (2011-2018). An Oncomine TCR Beta short-read assay was used to sequence the DNA from cultured CD4+ T cells. TCRdb redid the calling of the PCR reads with MiXCR, one entry per CDR3 protein. This table has thousands of distinct CDR3 sequences, about 35% appearing once. Which antigens these TCRs recognize remains unknown. What was sequenced was CD4+ T cells from blood, cultured in vitro. The receptor source for this set is a human donor in good health.

This chain uses TRBV10-2 with TRBJ1-5; D possibly corresponds to TRBD1 (5 bases). Trimming removed 3 bases from V and 7 bases from J, with 22 bases in between. Germline V gene data show CDR1 as WSHSY and CDR2 as SAAADI. The CDR3 loop spans 17 amino acids. CDR3 sequence (DNA): TGCGCCAGCAGTGACGGGGGGTTCGGGCTGAAGGACCAGCCCCAGCATTTT. Amino acid sequence: CASSDGGFGLKDQPQHF.

The chain is built from TRBV11-2 and TRBJ1-3; 8 bases map to TRBD1. Germline V gene sequence: CDR1 SGHAT, CDR2 FQNNGV. V gave up 5 bases and J gave up 4 bases; unmatched junction bases: 10. The CDR3 contains 16 residues. The CDR3 DNA reads TGTGCCAGCAGCCCCGCCAGGACAGGGTACGGAAACACCATATATTTT. As protein: CASSPARTGYGNTIYF. The full variable domain, its missing parts supplied by reference TRBV11-2 and TRBJ1-3, is EAGVAQSPRYKIIEKRQSVAFWCNPISGHATLYWYQQILGQGPKLLIQFQNNGVVDDSQLPKDRFSAERLKGVDSTLKIQPAKLEDSAVYLCASSPARTGYGNTIYFGEGSWLTVV.

J is TRBJ1-2 and V is TRBV18, with D possibly matching TRBD1 (5 bases). V was cut by 4 bases and J by 4 bases, with 10 bases left in between. The CDR3 runs to 13 residues. The germline V gene has CDR1 KGHSH and CDR2 LQKENI. CDR3 sequence (DNA): TGTGCCAGCTCACGGGGGGTTGGCTATGGCTACACCTTC. It translates to CASSRGVGYGYTF.

The J gene is TRBJ2-2, the V gene TRBV7-6, with TRBD1 matching over 10 bases. Germline V gives CDR1 SGHVS, CDR2 FNYEAQ. The ends lost 1 base at V and 5 bases at J; junction bases unmatched: 1. The CDR3 loop spans 15 amino acids. This CDR3 is CASSLGQGATGELFF. The CDR3 DNA sequence: TGTGCCAGCAGCTTAGGACAGGGGGCAACCGGGGAGCTGTTTTTT. The full variable domain, rest sourced from reference TRBV7-6 and TRBJ2-2, is GAGVSQSPRYKVTKRGQDVALRCDPISGHVSLYWYRQALGQGPEFLTYFNYEAQQDKSGLPNDRFSAERPEGSISTLTIQRTEQRDSAMYRCASSLGQGATGELFFGEGSRLTVL.

This clonotype was found a few times. The chain couples TRBV6-1 to TRBJ2-7, with 7 nucleotides matching TRBD1. Trimming at V came to 8 bases and at J to 6 bases, leaving 7 bases not matched to a gene. CDR3 size: 12 residues. Germline-derived CDR1 and CDR2 are MNHNS and SASEGT. CDR3 sequence: CASSSYRGEQYF. DNA of the CDR3: TGTGCCAGCTCTTCGTACAGGGGCGAGCAGTACTTC.

This clonotype has just a few counts. V usage is TRBV20-1 and J usage is TRBJ1-3; D gene unclear. Germline V gene data show CDR1 as DFQATT and CDR2 as SNEGSKA (reference sequence). V shed 3 bases and J shed 4 bases, with 7 bases lying between them. The CDR3 loop spans 12 amino acids. The CDR3 spells CSASAAGNTIYF. The CDR3 DNA is TGCAGTGCTAGCGCAGCCGGAAACACCATATATTTT.

In this sample, this clonotype turned up a few times. The chain joins TRBV20-1 to TRBJ2-3, with D possibly called TRBD1 or TRBD2 (5 bases each). The germline V gene has CDR1 DFQATT and CDR2 SNEGSKA (reference sequence). Trimming cost V 7 bases and J 4 bases, with 21 bases left between them. This CDR3 has 15 amino acids. CDR3 DNA sequence: TGCAGTGTCCTTGGGATGGGGGAGCGATCAGATACGCAGTATTTT. Residues: CSVLGMGERSDTQYF.

The chain couples TRBV6-2 or TRBV6-3 to TRBJ2-2; D is perhaps TRBD2 (6 bases). Germline CDR1 is MNHEY and CDR2 is SVGEGT. The length of the CDR3 is 14 residues. Trimming pared 4 bases from V and 0 bases from J, leaving 6 bases between. The CDR3 DNA reads as TGTGCCAGCAGTTGGGGGGCGAACACCGGGGAGCTGTTTTTT. Translation gives CASSWGANTGELFF.

The gene calls are TRBV25-1 and TRBJ2-7; D possibly corresponds to TRBD2 (5 bases). Trimming took 5 bases from V and 4 from J, leaving 18 bases between them. Germline CDR1 and CDR2: MGHDK and SYGVNS. The CDR3 length is 15 residues. The CDR3 protein is CASSPLGLGGYEQYF. The CDR3, as DNA: TGTGCCAGCAGTCCCTTGGGTCTAGGCGGGTACGAGCAGTACTTC.

CDR3 loop: CASRAPQGMAEAFF. The CDR3 DNA sequence: TGTGCCAGCAGGGCACCTCAGGGGATGGCTGAAGCTTTCTTT. The V and J genes are TRBV6-2 or TRBV6-3 and TRBJ1-1; tentative D call: TRBD1 (6 bases). Germline assignment: CDR1 MNHEY and CDR2 SVGEGT. This CDR3 region has 14 residues. With 6 bases removed from V and 6 bases from J, the gap between germline ends came to 17 bases.

The chain combines TRBV20-1 with TRBJ1-1; the D is unclear. With 2 bases removed from V and 0 bases from J, the gap between germline ends came to 7 bases. The CDR3 spans 13 residues. The V gene's germline CDR1 is DFQATT and CDR2 SNEGSKA (reference sequence). The CDR3 DNA sequence: TGCAGTGCTAGACGACACATGAACACTGAAGCTTTCTTT. As protein: CSARRHMNTEAFF.

J is TRBJ1-2 and V is TRBV12-3 or TRBV12-4; D gene unclear. This CDR3 has 15 residues. Deletions cut 2 bases from V and 7 bases from J, with 17 bases between. The CDR3 spells CASSLKPGVSSGYTF. CDR3 nucleotides: TGTGCCAGCAGTTTAAAGCCCGGGGTTAGTTCTGGCTACACCTTC.

Only a few counts were recorded for this clonotype. V is TRBV4-3 and J is TRBJ2-6; 10 bases map to TRBD1. Germline CDR1 and CDR2: LGHNA and YSLEER. The CDR3 sequence is 18 residues long. Trimming removed 3 bases from V and 1 base from J; junction bases left unmatched: 6. CDR3 bases: TGCGCCAGCAGCCATAGGACAGGGGGTTTTTCTGGGGCCAACGTCCTGACTTTC. Translated: CASSHRTGGFSGANVLTF.

With regard to this clonotype: At one end, the junction sequence differs from germline, possibly due to a read error. The J gene is TRBJ1-6, the V gene TRBV12-3 or TRBV12-4; TRBD1 matches at 7 bases. CDR3 size: 14 residues. This CDR3 reads CASRATGSNSPLHF. Here the CDR3 DNA reads TGTGCTAGCAGGGCGACAGGGTCAAATTCACCCCTCCACTTT.

The V and J genes are TRBV6-1 and TRBJ2-2, with 9 nucleotides matching TRBD1. Germline V CDR1 and CDR2: MNHNS, SASEGT. The CDR3 runs 14 residues. With V trimmed by 8 bases and J by 8 bases, 9 bases remained unmatched. Here the CDR3 reads CASRPGQGFGELFF. CDR3 sequence (DNA): TGTGCCAGCCGTCCGGGACAGGGATTTGGGGAGCTGTTTTTT.

The rearrangement links TRBV5-1 to TRBJ2-7; D is unclear. Trimming removed 0 bases from V and 7 bases from J, with 14 bases in between. Looked up from germline, CDR1 is SGHRS and CDR2 is YFSETQ. This CDR3 comprises 14 residues. The CDR3 sequence is CASSLDLSLREQYF. Written as DNA, the CDR3 is TGCGCCAGCAGCTTGGATCTATCCCTTAGGGAGCAGTACTTC.

This clonotype was recorded a few times. This rearrangement joins TRBV5-6 to TRBJ1-5; 8 nucleotides align to TRBD1. The CDR3 has 14 residues. The junction had 4 bases not matched to a gene; V was cut back by 3 bases and J by 5 bases. From germline, CDR1 is SGHDT and CDR2 YYEEEE. The CDR3 reads CASSWGTGDQPQHF. CDR3 nucleotide sequence: TGTGCCAGCAGCTGGGGGACAGGTGATCAGCCCCAGCATTTT.

This clonotype appeared a few times. The chain joins TRBV6-1 to TRBJ1-2; 7 bases are shared with TRBD1. This CDR3 contains 17 residues. V dropped 4 bases and J dropped 2; count of bases not matched to a gene: 13. Germline CDR1 and CDR2: MNHNS and SASEGT. The CDR3 nucleotides are TGTGCCAGCAGTGGAGCCTACTCGGGACAGAAGAACTATGGCTACACCTTC. Encoded protein: CASSGAYSGQKNYGYTF.

This clonotype was found a few times. The gene calls are TRBV7-2 and TRBJ2-3; D not certain. Trimming took off 7 bases at V and 4 bases at J, with 18 bases between the two ends. The germline V gene encodes CDR1 SGHTA and CDR2 FQGNSA. This CDR3 is built from 15 residues. The CDR3: CASTKKGLYSDTQYF. CDR3 nucleotides: TGTGCCAGCACCAAAAAAGGGTTGTACTCAGATACGCAGTATTTT.

The chain uses TRBV6-1 and TRBJ1-2, with a possible D match to TRBD1 (6 bases). The V end was cut by 4 bases, the J end by 8 bases, with 11 bases between. The germline V gene encodes CDR1 MNHNS and CDR2 SASEGT. The CDR3 has 12 residues. The CDR3 coding sequence is TGTGCCAGCAGTGTAACAGGGTCCGGCTACACCTTC. As protein: CASSVTGSGYTF.

V and J are TRBV6-2 or TRBV6-3 and TRBJ1-1; TRBD1 matches at 10 bases. The CDR3 totals 15 residues. Germline CDR1 MNHEY, CDR2 SVGEGT. Germline trimming cut 8 bases from V and 5 bases from J; bases unmatched to any gene: 11. The chain's CDR3 is CASFRQGARGTEAFF. The CDR3 DNA sequence: TGTGCCAGCTTTCGACAGGGGGCGCGAGGAACTGAAGCTTTCTTT.

J is TRBJ1-3 and V is TRBV7-9, with D maybe TRBD1 (5 bases). There are 14 residues in the CDR3. From germline, CDR1 is SEHNR and CDR2 FQNEAQ (reference sequence). V gave up 5 bases and J gave up 4 bases, with 12 bases separating them. The CDR3 region is CASSPPGPGNTIYF. The CDR3 DNA follows: TGTGCCAGCAGCCCCCCGGGGCCGGGAAACACCATATATTTT.

In this sample, this clonotype turned up a few times. V and J are TRBV7-2 and TRBJ1-2; D is possibly TRBD1 (6 bases). The CDR3 extends over 14 amino acids. Trimming removed 5 bases at V and 4 bases at J, with 14 bases between. In germline, CDR1 is SGHTA, CDR2 FQGNSA. This CDR3 is CASSRTASSYGYTF. The CDR3 DNA reads TGTGCCAGCAGCCGGACAGCCTCTAGCTATGGCTACACCTTC.

The chain uses TRBV7-9 and TRBJ1-1; D gene ambiguous. The CDR3 consists of 13 residues. In germline, CDR1 is SEHNR, CDR2 FQNEAQ (reference sequence). The V end lost 5 bases, the J end lost 2 bases, and 9 bases lay between the germline ends. CDR3 sequence reads: CASSPSGNTEAFF. CDR3 nucleotides: TGTGCCAGCAGCCCTTCGGGAAACACTGAAGCTTTCTTT.

This clonotype has more than one count but fewer than ten. The rearrangement links TRBV12-3 or TRBV12-4 to TRBJ1-3; TRBD1 might be the D (5 bases). This CDR3 comprises 12 residues. Trimming removed 6 bases from V and 13 bases from J, with 16 bases in between. CDR3 residues: CASRDTGSMIYF. CDR3 DNA: TGTGCCAGCAGAGATACAGGATCCATGATATATTTT.

This chain uses TRBV5-6 with TRBJ1-1; 7 positions agree with TRBD1. The CDR3 has 17 residues. CDR1 is SGHDT, CDR2 YYEEEE, per germline. The V and J ends lost 1 base and 3 bases, in that order; junction bases with no gene match: 12. The CDR3: CASSLQSTGFVYTEAFF. The CDR3 nucleotides are TGTGCCAGCAGCTTGCAGTCGACAGGGTTTGTGTACACTGAAGCTTTCTTT.

The chain combines TRBV10-2 with TRBJ2-1; D is uncertain. This CDR3 is built from 15 residues. Per germline, CDR1 WSHSY and CDR2 SAAADI. V was shortened by 6 bases and J by 7 bases, with 19 bases between the two germline ends. The CDR3 DNA sequence: TGCGCCAGCAGAGGCTTGGGCGTACTGATGAATGAGCAGTTCTTC. Encoded protein: CASRGLGVLMNEQFF.